The rows below give T cell receptor beta chains drawn from one sample of a study of blood T cell repertoires in COVID-19. Method: immunoSEQ multiplex PCR; TCRdb's copy keeps in-frame clones and lacks some. This table has around 250,000 clones, around 81% appearing once. Sequencing used PBMCs or T cells enriched from blood (not recorded which). The source is a man in his forties or fifties who had recovered from COVID-19. The conserved cysteine and the conserved F or W are not part of the CDR3 here. The order of the fields is J gene, V gene, CDR3 protein.

TRBJ1-2 | TRBV6-4 | ASSLETGASTAGYT
TRBJ2-5 | TRBV19 | ASNDMARGGRETQY
TRBJ2-3 | TRBV6-5 | ATAGTGRGDTQY
TRBJ1-2 | TRBV5-5 | ASSPSLGQGHYGYT
TRBJ2-4 | TRBV5-1 | ASSPGTAGNIQY
TRBJ1-1 | TRBV30 | AWSPSPRGWTEAF
TRBJ1-2 | TRBV6-2/TRBV6-3 | ASSPQGIRAHGYT
TRBJ1-1 | TRBV25-1 | ASKGGAWTEAF
TRBJ2-3 | TRBV5-6 | ASSPDPAGEQY
TRBJ2-3 | TRBV28 | ASSSPGQGSPDTQY
TRBJ2-1 | TRBV18 | ASSPRGASGGAVQF
TRBJ1-1 | TRBV28 | ASSLFGWTALNTEAF
TRBJ1-2 | TRBV7-3 | ASSLTPSGFGYT
TRBJ1-1 | TRBV18 | ASSPPNRVTEAF
TRBJ2-7 | TRBV29-1 | SVGTSGSRYEQY
TRBJ2-3 | TRBV24-1 | ATSEGQTSTDTQY
TRBJ2-7 | TRBV12-3/TRBV12-4 | ASSGLAGGEQY
TRBJ1-1 | TRBV30 | AWSVSDRMNTEAF
TRBJ2-3 | TRBV3-1/TRBV3-2 | ASSPTGLASDTQY
TRBJ2-4 | TRBV7-8 | ASSLGRGERNY
TRBJ2-1 | TRBV4-1 | ASSRLAGSSYNEQF
TRBJ2-2 | TRBV19 | ASADRNTGELF
TRBJ2-5 | TRBV6-5 | ASKRSGGRETQY